The entry below describes one T cell receptor (beta chain). Its antigen is not identified. Using its own MiXCR run on the reads, TCRdb lists one record per CDR3 protein. The table has about 62,000 distinct CDR3 sequences, 62% seen once. The data originate from a study of type 1 regulatory T cells. Overall study context: This in vitro CD4 product, T-allo10, is enriched for Tr1 cells and alloantigen-specific. Regarding the study as a whole: Compared with non-Tr1 cells, Tr1 cells showed a narrower TCR repertoire.

Per the germline V gene, CDR1 is MNHEY and CDR2 is SMNVEV (reference sequence). The CDR3 is made up of 13 amino acids. The ends were cut back, 2 bases at V and 2 bases at J, with 7 bases in the middle. The sample taken for sequencing was cultured non-Tr1 T cells, either the whole culture or a sorted T cell fraction (not recorded which). The chain has TRBV27 and TRBJ2-7; D perhaps matches TRBD1 (6 bases). This sequence was found in a human donor in good health. CDR3 bases: TGTGCCAGCAGTTTACGACAGGCCTACGAGCAGTACTTC. Translation gives CASSLRQAYEQYF.